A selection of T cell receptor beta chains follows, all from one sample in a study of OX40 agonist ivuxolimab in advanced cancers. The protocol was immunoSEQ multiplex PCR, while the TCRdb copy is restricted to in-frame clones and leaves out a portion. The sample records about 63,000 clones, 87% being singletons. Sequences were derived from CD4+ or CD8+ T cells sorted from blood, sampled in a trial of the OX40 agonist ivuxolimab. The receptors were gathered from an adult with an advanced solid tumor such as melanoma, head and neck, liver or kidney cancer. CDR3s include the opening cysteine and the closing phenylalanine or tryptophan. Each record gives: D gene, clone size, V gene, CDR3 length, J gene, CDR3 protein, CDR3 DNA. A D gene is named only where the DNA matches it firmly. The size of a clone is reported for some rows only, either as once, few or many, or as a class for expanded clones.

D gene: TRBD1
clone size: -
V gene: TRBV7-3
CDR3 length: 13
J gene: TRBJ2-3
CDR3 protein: CASSYSGGDTQYF
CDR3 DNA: TGTGCCAGCAGCTACTCAGGGGGAGATACGCAGTATTTT

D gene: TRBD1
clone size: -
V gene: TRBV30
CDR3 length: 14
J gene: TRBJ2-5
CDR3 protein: CAWMLQGVQETQYF
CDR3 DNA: TGTGCCTGGATGTTACAGGGGGTTCAAGAGACCCAGTACTTC

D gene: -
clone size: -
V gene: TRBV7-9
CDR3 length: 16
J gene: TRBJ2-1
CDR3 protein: CASSLGAGSSYNEQFF
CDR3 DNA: TGTGCCAGCAGCTTAGGGGCGGGTAGCTCCTACAATGAGCAGTTCTTC

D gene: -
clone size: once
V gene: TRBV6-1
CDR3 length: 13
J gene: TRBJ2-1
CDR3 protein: CASSNEGGNEQFF
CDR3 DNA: TGTGCCAGCAGTAACGAGGGGGGCAATGAGCAGTTCTTC

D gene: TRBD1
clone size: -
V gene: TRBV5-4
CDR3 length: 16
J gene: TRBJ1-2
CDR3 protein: CASSSKGTGFNRGYTF
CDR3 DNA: TGTGCCAGCAGCTCGAAAGGGACAGGTTTCAATCGTGGCTACACCTTC

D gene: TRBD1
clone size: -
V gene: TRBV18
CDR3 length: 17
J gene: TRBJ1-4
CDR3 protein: CASSPRPGGLTNEKLFF
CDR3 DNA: TGTGCCAGCTCACCCCGGCCAGGGGGACTCACTAATGAAAAACTGTTTTTT

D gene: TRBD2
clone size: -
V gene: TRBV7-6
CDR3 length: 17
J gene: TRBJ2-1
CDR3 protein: CASSRGTSGSSINEQFF
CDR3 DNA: TGTGCCAGCAGCCGTGGGACTAGCGGGAGTTCGATCAATGAGCAGTTCTTC

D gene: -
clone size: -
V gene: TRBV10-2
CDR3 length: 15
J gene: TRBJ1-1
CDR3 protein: CASSYMGLPGTEAFF
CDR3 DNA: TGCGCCAGCAGTTATATGGGGCTGCCGGGGACTGAAGCTTTCTTT

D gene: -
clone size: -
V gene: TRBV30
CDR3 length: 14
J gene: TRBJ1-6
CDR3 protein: CAWSVGGYSSPLHF
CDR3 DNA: TGTGCCTGGAGTGTAGGGGGGTACAGTTCACCCCTCCACTTT

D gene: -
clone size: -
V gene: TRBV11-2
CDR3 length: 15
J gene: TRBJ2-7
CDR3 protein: CASSINRGPSYEQYF
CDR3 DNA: TGTGCCAGCAGTATCAACCGGGGCCCCTCCTACGAGCAGTACTTC

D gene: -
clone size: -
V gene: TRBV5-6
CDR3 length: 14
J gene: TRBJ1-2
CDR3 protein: CASSLGGANYGYTF
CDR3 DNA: TGTGCCAGCAGCTTGGGGGGCGCAAACTATGGCTACACCTTC

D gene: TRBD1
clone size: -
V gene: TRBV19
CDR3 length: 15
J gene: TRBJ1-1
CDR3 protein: CASSIWDSPNTEAFF
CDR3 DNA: TGTGCCAGTAGTATTTGGGACAGCCCGAACACTGAAGCTTTCTTT

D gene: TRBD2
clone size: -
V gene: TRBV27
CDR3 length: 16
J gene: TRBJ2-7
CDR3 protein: CASRPPEGSGSREQYF
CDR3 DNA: TGTGCCAGCAGACCCCCAGAAGGGAGCGGGAGTCGGGAGCAGTACTTC

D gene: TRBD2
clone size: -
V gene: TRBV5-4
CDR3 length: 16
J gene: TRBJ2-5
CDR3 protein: CASSSLGGRAGETQYF
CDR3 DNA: TGTGCCAGCAGCTCCCTGGGCGGGAGGGCCGGGGAGACCCAGTACTTC

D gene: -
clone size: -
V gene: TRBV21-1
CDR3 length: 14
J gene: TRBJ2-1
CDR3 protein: CASTCPGTGGEQFF
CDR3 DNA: TGTGCCAGCACCTGCCCCGGGACTGGCGGTGAGCAGTTCTTC

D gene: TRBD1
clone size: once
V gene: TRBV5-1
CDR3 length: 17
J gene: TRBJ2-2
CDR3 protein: CASGPQTGVFRSGELFF
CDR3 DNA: TGCGCCAGCGGCCCCCAGACAGGGGTCTTTCGGTCCGGGGAGCTGTTTTTT

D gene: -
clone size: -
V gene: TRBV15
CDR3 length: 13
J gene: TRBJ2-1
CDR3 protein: CATSRGIPNEQFF
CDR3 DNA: TGTGCCACCAGCAGAGGGATCCCCAATGAGCAGTTCTTC

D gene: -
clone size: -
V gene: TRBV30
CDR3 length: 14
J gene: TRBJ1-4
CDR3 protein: CAWSTGRTNEKLFF
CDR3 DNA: TGTGCCTGGAGTACGGGACGCACTAATGAAAAACTGTTTTTT

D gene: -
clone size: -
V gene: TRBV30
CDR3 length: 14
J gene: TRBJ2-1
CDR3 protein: CAWSVGFGGNEQFF
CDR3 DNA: TGTGCCTGGAGTGTAGGGTTTGGGGGCAATGAGCAGTTCTTC

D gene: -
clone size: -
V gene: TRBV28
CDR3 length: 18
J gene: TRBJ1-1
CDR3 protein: CASSYPPFGVELITEAFF
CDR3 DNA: TGTGCCAGCAGCTACCCTCCATTCGGGGTAGAGTTGATCACTGAAGCTTTCTTT